This T cell receptor (beta chain) was found in a study of blood T cell repertoires in COVID-19 (TCRdb year 2020). With respect to the entire study: Collaborator samples came from the United States, Italy and Spain and covered acute and convalescent phases of COVID-19. The material from the prospective study consisted of cDNA or gDNA derived from T cells, B-cell-depleted T cells, or PBMCs. Subjects who had been exposed to COVID-19, were actively infected with it, or had recovered from it provided the deeply sampled blood TCRbeta repertoires that made up the dataset. A freely available public database, intended as a resource for researchers studying the immune response to SARS-CoV-2, is where the repertoires were released. The samples were drawn from the first 160 participants of the ongoing ImmuneRACE study and from 1,254 subjects provided by 6 global collaborators. Sample metadata almost always included a de-identified subject ID, COVID-19 status, age in years and sex. Where available, HLA class I and class II types were obtained from metadata supplied by the sample provider rather than from assay-based typing.

The study at large found these results: The amount of clinical and demographic metadata varied by source and participant and was provided uncurated.

CDR1 SGHDT and CDR2 YYEEEE were looked up in the germline V gene. Inclusive of the bounding cysteine and phenylalanine, the CDR3 is 15 residues long. Of all the DNA, just the CDR3 is kept, 45 bases in frame from base 1. V loses 0 bases, J loses 5 bases, and the germline ends lie 14 bases apart. For this clone: No cognate antigen has been identified for it. Base-call qualities are not available, and no considerably larger clone is one nucleotide away.

TCRbeta CDR3 regions were amplified from genomic DNA using the immunoSEQ Assay, a bias-controlled multiplex PCR. The paper's data handling went like this. Within the assay, amplification of reference gene primers was used to estimate how many nucleated cells each sample contained. Sequence reads were collapsed and filtered to measure the absolute abundance of every unique TCRbeta CDR3 rearrangement. For each sample, productive Simpson clonality was calculated as the square root of Simpson's diversity index over productive rearrangements. Here the immuneACCESS table is served through TCRdb, limited to in-frame sequences with V and J called. Missing clones are a known gap in these copies; in checked studies unresolved V genes cover under half, and the rest lacks a known reason. Clone size and the V and J calls come from that table; the DNA yielded D and trimming. This sample gives some 190,000 clones in total; about 85% of them show up just once. Jointly, the top ten make up 1.1% of the sample.

Each collaborating institution followed its own protocols to collect whole blood in K2EDTA tubes. For TCRbeta analysis, collaborators shipped samples as frozen whole blood, isolated PBMCs, or DNA extracted from either of those sample types. Here the chain combines TRBV5-6 and TRBJ2-5; 6 matching bases give a weak D call of TRBD2. Sequencing was done on a sample of peripheral blood. The receptor's source is a man younger than 40 with acute or convalescent COVID-19. The nucleotide sequence reads TGTGCCAGCAGCTTGGTTTACGGCGGGGAGGAGACCCAGTACTTC. Translated, this gives CASSLVYGGEETQYF.